A single sample gave rise to the 12 T cell receptor beta chains below, sequenced in a study of blood T cells in healthy people across ages. A second PCR, run for roughly 7 to 12 cycles, used a sample-barcoded 5' primer plus a J-beta primer mix. MiXCR was run by TCRdb on the 5' RACE reads, yielding one entry per CDR3 protein. This table holds some 1,000,000 distinct CDR3 sequences, about 25% found once. This sample also belongs to another study, concerning T cells of mothers and their children.

Sequences were obtained from blood. Receptors were obtained from a girl aged 2 to 9 in good health.

This clonotype has a handful of counts. This chain joins TRBV12-3 or TRBV12-4 and TRBJ2-3; TRBD2 aligns across 10 bases. The trim removed 7 bases at V and 6 bases at J, leaving 7 bases unmatched. The CDR3 covers 14 residues. In DNA form, the CDR3 reads TGTGCCAGCACCCAACTAGCGGGGTTCGATACGCAGTATTTT. This encodes CASTQLAGFDTQYF.

This clonotype turned up a few times. The chain joins TRBV7-2 to TRBJ2-7; the D gene is possibly TRBD2 (6 bases). The CDR3 consists of 14 residues. With 3 bases removed from V and 3 bases from J, the gap between germline ends came to 12 bases. Germline V gives CDR1 SGHTA, CDR2 FQGNSA. The chain's CDR3 is CASSFKGTLYEQYF. In nucleotides, the CDR3 is TGTGCCAGCAGCTTCAAGGGGACTCTCTACGAGCAGTACTTC.

This chain uses TRBV6-1 with TRBJ2-5; D unresolved. The V and J ends lost 1 base and 1 base respectively, with 13 bases between them. This CDR3 is built from 16 residues. Germline V CDR1 and CDR2: MNHNS, SASEGT. CDR3 nucleotides: TGTGCCAGCAGTGAAGGGTGGGGTCCCAGCCAAGAGACCCAGTACTTC. This gives the protein CASSEGWGPSQETQYF.

V usage is TRBV7-3 and J usage is TRBJ1-1; 7 bases line up with TRBD1. The CDR3 totals 16 residues. The germline V gene encodes CDR1 SGHTA and CDR2 FQGTGA. V was clipped by 2 bases and J by 1 base; unmatched bases: 7. CDR3 amino acids: CASSLPRPGGNTEAFF. Written as DNA, the CDR3 is TGTGCCAGCAGCTTACCGCGCCCAGGGGGGAACACTGAAGCTTTCTTT.

The CDR3 DNA follows: TGCGCCAGCAGCTTGACCGGGGGCAAGGAATCACCCCTCCACTTT. This gives the protein CASSLTGGKESPLHF. The rearrangement uses TRBV5-1 and TRBJ1-6, with D possibly matching TRBD1 (6 bases). The CDR3 is 15 amino acids. V dropped 1 base and J dropped 10 bases, with 15 bases sitting between them. Germline CDR1 is SGHRS and CDR2 is YFSETQ.

CDR3 protein: CASSPQGRGEKLFF. CDR3 DNA: TGTGCCAGCAGTCCACAGGGTCGGGGGGAAAAACTGTTTTTT. V is TRBV6-6 and J is TRBJ1-4; D is perhaps TRBD1 (6 bases). The ends were cut back, 5 bases at V and 8 bases at J, with 15 bases in the middle. In germline, CDR1 is MNHNY, CDR2 SVGAGI (reference sequence). The CDR3 totals 14 residues.

The chain joins TRBV4-1 to TRBJ2-5, with TRBD2 matching over 11 bases. The closer fit of TRBJ2-1 to the DNA end suggests the J call may be wrong. This CDR3 contains 16 residues. CDR1 and CDR2 from the germline V gene are MGHRA and YSYEKL. This chain's CDR3 is CASSQVGLADYNEQFF. The CDR3 DNA follows: TGCGCCAGCAGCCAAGTGGGACTAGCGGATTACAATGAGCAGTTCTTC.

In its sample, this clonotype was seen a few times. The junction differs from germline at one of its ends, possibly a read error. The CDR3, as DNA: TGTGTCAGCAGTTCCCCAAGAGCAACTAATGAAAAACTGTTTTTT. Translating it yields CVSSSPRATNEKLFF. V and J are TRBV12-3 or TRBV12-4 and TRBJ1-4; no reliable D call. This CDR3 contains 15 residues.

V is TRBV20-1 and J is TRBJ2-3; D is unclear. V lost 3 bases and J 2 bases, leaving 9 bases between the germline ends. Germline CDR1 and CDR2: DFQATT and SNEGSKA (reference sequence). The length of the CDR3 is 13 residues. This CDR3 is CSASERITDTQYF. Written as DNA, the CDR3 is TGCAGTGCTAGTGAGAGAATCACAGATACGCAGTATTTT.

The chain couples TRBV11-3 to TRBJ2-1; D might be TRBD1 or TRBD2, each matching 5 bases. CDR1 and CDR2 from the germline V gene are SGHNT and YENEEA. This CDR3 has 14 amino acids. V was cut by 10 bases and J by 4 bases, with 17 bases left in between. In DNA form, the CDR3 reads TGTGCCACCCAGGCAGGGACGGAATACAATGAGCAGTTCTTC. It is translated as CATQAGTEYNEQFF.

Comments on this clonotype: Relative to the germline gene, one junction end is altered; a read error may explain this. The chain carries TRBV29-1 and TRBJ2-5; TRBD1 is a possible D gene (5 bases). Germline-derived CDR1 and CDR2 are SQVTM and ANQGSEA. The CDR3 is 13 residues long. The CDR3 sequence is CSVQPDGQETLYF. The CDR3 coding sequence is TGCAGCGTTCAACCGGACGGACAAGAGACCCTGTACTTC.

The chain has TRBV29-1 and TRBJ2-1; TRBD2 matches 15 bases. Looked up from germline, CDR1 is SQVTM and CDR2 is ANQGSEA. V shed 3 bases, J shed 8 bases, and the junction held 11 bases outside the gene matches. This CDR3 has 17 residues. CDR3 in amino acids: CSVDDLPGLAGGYEQFF. In DNA, the CDR3 is TGCAGCGTTGACGACCTCCCGGGACTAGCGGGAGGCTATGAGCAGTTCTTC.